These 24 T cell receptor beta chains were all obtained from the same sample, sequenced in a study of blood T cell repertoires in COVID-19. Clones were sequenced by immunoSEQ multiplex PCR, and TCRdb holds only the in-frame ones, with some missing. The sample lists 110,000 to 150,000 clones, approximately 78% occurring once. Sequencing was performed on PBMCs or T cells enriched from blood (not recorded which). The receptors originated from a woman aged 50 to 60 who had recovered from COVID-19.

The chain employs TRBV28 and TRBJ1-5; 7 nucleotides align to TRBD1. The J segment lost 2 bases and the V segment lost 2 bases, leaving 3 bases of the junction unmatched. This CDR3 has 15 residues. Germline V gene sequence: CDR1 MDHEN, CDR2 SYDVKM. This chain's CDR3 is CASSLQGGGNQPQHF. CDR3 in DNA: TGTGCCAGCAGTTTACAGGGGGGCGGCAATCAGCCCCAGCATTTT.

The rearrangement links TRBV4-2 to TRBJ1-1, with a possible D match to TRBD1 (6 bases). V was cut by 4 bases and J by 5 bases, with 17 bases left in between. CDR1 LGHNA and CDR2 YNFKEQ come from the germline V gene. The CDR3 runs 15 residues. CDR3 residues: CASSPTQGWRTEAFF. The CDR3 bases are TGTGCCAGCAGCCCGACACAGGGATGGAGGACTGAAGCTTTCTTT.

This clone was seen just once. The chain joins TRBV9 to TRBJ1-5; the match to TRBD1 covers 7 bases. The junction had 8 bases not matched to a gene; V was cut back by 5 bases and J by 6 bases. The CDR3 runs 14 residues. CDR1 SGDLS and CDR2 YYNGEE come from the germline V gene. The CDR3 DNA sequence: TGTGCCAGCAGTGAATCAGGGGGAAGTCAGCCCCAGCATTTT. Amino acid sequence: CASSESGGSQPQHF.

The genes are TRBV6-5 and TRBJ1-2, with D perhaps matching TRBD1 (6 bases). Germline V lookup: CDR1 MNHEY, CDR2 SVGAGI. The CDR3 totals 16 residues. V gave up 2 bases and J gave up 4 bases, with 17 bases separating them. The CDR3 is CASSYSTGRGGYGYTF. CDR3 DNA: TGTGCCAGCAGTTACAGTACGGGCAGGGGCGGCTATGGCTACACCTTC.

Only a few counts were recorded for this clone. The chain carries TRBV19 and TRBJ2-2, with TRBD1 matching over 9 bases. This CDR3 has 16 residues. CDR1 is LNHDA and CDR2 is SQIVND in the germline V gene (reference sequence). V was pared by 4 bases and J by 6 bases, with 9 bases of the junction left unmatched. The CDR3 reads CASSTERTGVPGELFF. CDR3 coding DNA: TGTGCCAGTAGTACCGAGAGGACAGGGGTTCCCGGGGAGCTGTTTTTT. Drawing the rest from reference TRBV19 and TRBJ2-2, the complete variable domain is DGGITQSPKYLFRKEGQNVTLSCEQNLNHDAMYWYRQDPGQGLRLIYYSQIVNDFQKGDIAEGYSVSREKKESFPLTVTSAQKNPTAFYLCASSTERTGVPGELFFGEGSRLTVL.

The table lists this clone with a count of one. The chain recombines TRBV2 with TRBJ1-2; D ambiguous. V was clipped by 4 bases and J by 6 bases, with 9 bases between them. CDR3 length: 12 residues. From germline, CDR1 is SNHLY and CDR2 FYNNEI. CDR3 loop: CASSVRVNGYTF. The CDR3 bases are TGTGCCAGCAGTGTGAGGGTAAATGGCTACACCTTC.

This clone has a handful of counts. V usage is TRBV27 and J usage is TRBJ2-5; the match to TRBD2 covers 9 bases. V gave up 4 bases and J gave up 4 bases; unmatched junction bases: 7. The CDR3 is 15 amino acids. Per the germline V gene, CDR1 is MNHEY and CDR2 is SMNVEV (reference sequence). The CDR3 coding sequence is TGTGCCAGCAGTTCTAGGACTAGCGACCCAGAGACCCAGTACTTC. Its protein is CASSSRTSDPETQYF.

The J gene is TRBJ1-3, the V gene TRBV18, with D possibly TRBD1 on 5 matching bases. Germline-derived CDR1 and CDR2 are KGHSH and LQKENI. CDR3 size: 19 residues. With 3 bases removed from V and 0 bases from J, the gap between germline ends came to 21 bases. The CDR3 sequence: CASSPTTGTISSSGNTIYF. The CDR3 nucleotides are TGTGCCAGCTCACCCACTACAGGAACCATTTCATCCTCTGGAAACACCATATATTTT.

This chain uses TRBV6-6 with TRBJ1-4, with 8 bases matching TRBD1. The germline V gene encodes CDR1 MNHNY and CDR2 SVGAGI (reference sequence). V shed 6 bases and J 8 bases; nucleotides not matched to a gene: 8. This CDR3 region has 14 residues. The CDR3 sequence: CASRLQGAREKLFF. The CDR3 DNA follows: TGTGCCAGCAGACTCCAGGGGGCTAGGGAAAAACTGTTTTTT.

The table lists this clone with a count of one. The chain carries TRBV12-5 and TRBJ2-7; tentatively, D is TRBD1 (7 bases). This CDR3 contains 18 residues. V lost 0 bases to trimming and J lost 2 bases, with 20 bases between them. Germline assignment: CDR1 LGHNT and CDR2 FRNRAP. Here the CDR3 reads CASGLVLVGGTVTYEQYF. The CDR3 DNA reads TGTGCTAGTGGTTTGGTACTAGTGGGCGGGACAGTCACCTACGAGCAGTACTTC.

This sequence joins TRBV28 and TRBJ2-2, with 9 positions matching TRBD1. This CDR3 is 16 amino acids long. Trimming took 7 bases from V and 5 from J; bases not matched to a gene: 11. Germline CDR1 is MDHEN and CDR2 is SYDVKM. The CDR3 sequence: CASTSPGTGITGELFF. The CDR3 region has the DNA TGTGCCAGCACCTCCCCGGGGACAGGGATAACCGGGGAGCTGTTTTTT.

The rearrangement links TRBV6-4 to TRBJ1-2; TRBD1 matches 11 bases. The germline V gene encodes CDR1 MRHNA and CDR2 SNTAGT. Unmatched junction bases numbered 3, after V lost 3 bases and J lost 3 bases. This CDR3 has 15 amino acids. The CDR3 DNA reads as TGTGCCAGCAGTGAGAGGACAGGGGGCTACTATGGCTACACCTTC. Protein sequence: CASSERTGGYYGYTF.

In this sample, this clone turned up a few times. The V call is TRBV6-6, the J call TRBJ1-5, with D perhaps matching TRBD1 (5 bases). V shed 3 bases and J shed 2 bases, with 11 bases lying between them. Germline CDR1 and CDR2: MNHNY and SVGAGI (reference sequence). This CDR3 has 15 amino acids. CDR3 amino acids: CASSYGQGGNQPQHF. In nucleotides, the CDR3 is TGTGCCAGCAGTTATGGCCAGGGTGGCAATCAGCCCCAGCATTTT.

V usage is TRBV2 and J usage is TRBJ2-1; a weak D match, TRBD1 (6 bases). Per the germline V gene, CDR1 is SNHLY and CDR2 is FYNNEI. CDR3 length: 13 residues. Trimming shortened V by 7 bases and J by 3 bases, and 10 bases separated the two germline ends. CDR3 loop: CASKGTNYNEQFF. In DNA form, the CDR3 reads TGTGCCAGCAAGGGGACAAACTACAATGAGCAGTTCTTC.

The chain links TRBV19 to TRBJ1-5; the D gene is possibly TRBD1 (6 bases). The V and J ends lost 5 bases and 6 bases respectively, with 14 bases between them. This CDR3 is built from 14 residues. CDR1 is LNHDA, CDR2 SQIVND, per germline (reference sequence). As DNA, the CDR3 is TGTGCCAGTAGTCCTTCAGGGGTTCGTCAGCCCCAGCATTTT. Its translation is CASSPSGVRQPQHF.

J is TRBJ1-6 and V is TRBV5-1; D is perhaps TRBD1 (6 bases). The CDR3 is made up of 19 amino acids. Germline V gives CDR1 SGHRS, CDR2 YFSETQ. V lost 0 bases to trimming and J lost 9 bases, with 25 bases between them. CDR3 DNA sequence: TGCGCCAGCAGCTTGGTCGGGGTAGGGGGTACTATCTTGGCTTCACCCCTCCACTTT. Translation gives CASSLVGVGGTILASPLHF.

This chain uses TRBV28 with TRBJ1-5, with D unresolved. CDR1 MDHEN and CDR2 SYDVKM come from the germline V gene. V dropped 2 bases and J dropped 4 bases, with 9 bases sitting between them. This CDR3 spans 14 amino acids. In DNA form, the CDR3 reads TGTGCCAGCAGTTTAGGCTCTTTTAATCAGCCCCAGCATTTT. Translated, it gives CASSLGSFNQPQHF.

The CDR3 DNA reads TGTGCCAGCAGCTCTGACAGGGGCAATCAGCCCCAGCATTTT. Translated, it gives CASSSDRGNQPQHF. The chain uses TRBV5-6 and TRBJ1-5; 7 nucleotides line up with TRBD1. The V segment lost 3 bases and the J segment 2 bases; nucleotides outside the gene matches: 2. Germline V gene data show CDR1 as SGHDT and CDR2 as YYEEEE. The CDR3 extends over 14 amino acids.

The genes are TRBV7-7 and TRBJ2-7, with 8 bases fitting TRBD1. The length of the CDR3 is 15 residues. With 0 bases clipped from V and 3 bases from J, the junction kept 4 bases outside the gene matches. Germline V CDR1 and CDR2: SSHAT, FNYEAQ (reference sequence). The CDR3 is CASSLATGALYEQYV. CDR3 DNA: TGTGCCAGCAGCTTAGCGACAGGGGCGCTCTACGAGCAGTACGTC.

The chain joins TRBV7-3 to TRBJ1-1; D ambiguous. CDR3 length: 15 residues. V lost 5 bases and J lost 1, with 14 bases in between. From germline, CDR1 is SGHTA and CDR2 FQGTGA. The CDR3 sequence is CASSPNGHENTEAFF. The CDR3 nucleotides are TGTGCCAGCAGCCCTAATGGGCACGAGAACACTGAAGCTTTCTTT.

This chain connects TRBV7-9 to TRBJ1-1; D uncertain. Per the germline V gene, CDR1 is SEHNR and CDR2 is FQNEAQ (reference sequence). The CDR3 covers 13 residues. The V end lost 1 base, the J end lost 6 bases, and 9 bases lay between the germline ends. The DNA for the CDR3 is TGTGCCAGCAGCTTAGTTCAAACTCCTGAAGCTTTCTTT. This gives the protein CASSLVQTPEAFF.

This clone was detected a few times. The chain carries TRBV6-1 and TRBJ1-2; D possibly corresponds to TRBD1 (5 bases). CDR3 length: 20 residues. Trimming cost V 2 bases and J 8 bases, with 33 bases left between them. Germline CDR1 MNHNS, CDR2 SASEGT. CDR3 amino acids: CASSEPPNILDSRKLKGYTF. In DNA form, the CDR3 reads TGTGCCAGCAGTGAACCCCCGAACATCCTCGACAGTAGGAAGCTAAAGGGCTACACCTTC.

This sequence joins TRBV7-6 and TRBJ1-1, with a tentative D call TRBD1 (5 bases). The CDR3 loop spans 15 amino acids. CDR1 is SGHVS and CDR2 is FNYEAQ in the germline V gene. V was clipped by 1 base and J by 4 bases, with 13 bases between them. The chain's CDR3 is CASSLETGVSTEAFF. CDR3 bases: TGTGCCAGCAGCTTAGAAACGGGGGTATCCACTGAAGCTTTCTTT.

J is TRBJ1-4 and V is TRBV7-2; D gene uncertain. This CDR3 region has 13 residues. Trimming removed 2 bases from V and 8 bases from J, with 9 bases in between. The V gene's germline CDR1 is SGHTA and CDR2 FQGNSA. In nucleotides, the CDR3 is TGTGCCAGCAGCTTAACAAGCGGGGAAAAACTGTTTTTT. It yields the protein CASSLTSGEKLFF.